This is a list of T cell receptor beta chains from one sample in a study of CD8 T cells in ankylosing spondylitis. One entry per CDR3 protein, called by TCRdb with MiXCR from the 5' RACE reads. The repertoire holds about 310,000 distinct CDR3 sequences, with less than 25% as singletons. The sequencing input was blood, either unsorted or a sorted T cell fraction (not recorded which). Receptors were obtained from a female donor with ankylosing spondylitis or in good health (not recorded which). Each CDR3 is given with its conserved first and last residue. The D gene is left open where the match is weak. Expanded clones get a size class; other rows say once, few or many, or leave the size out.

j_gene	v_gene	d_gene	abundance	CDR3aa	CDR3nt
TRBJ2-1	TRBV12-3/TRBV12-4	NA	NA	CASSLGSGPRTKGNEQFF	TGTGCCAGCAGTTTAGGGTCTGGGCCACGGACGAAAGGGAATGAGCAGTTCTTC
TRBJ2-7	TRBV29-1	TRBD1	NA	CSVANRDRVFF	TGCAGCGTTGCAAACCGGGACAGGGTTTTCTTC
TRBJ1-6	TRBV7-2	TRBD1	NA	CASSWDRRNSPLHF	TGTGCCAGCAGCTGGGACAGGAGGAATTCACCCCTCCACTTT
TRBJ1-5	TRBV25-1	NA	few	CASSAGYQPQHF	TGTGCCAGCAGTGCGGGTTATCAGCCCCAGCATTTT
TRBJ1-1	TRBV29-1	TRBD1	many	CSAYRGSTEAFF	TGCAGCGCCTACAGGGGGTCCACTGAAGCTTTCTTT
TRBJ2-1	TRBV27	NA	few	CASGFRVGNEQFF	TGTGCCAGCGGCTTTAGGGTGGGGAATGAGCAGTTCTTC
TRBJ2-7	TRBV29-1	TRBD1	many	CSVVKQGANSYEQYF	TGCAGCGTTGTAAAGCAGGGGGCAAATTCCTACGAGCAGTACTTC
TRBJ2-6	TRBV20-1	TRBD1	NA	CSARHRDRATGANVLTF	TGCAGTGCTAGACACCGGGACAGGGCCACTGGGGCCAACGTCCTGACTTTC
TRBJ2-7	TRBV29-1	NA	many	CSVEDASSYEQYF	TGCAGCGTTGAAGATGCCAGCTCCTACGAGCAGTACTTC
TRBJ1-2	TRBV4-3	NA	NA	CASSQISYDRIYGYTF	TGCGCCAGCAGCCAAATTTCCTACGACCGGATCTATGGCTACACCTTC
TRBJ2-1	TRBV20-1	NA	NA	CSASWGTSQYNEQFF	TGCAGTGCTAGTTGGGGCACCTCCCAGTACAATGAGCAGTTCTTC
TRBJ2-7	TRBV28	NA	few	CASLSRAYEQYF	TGTGCCAGCCTGAGTAGGGCCTACGAGCAGTACTTC
TRBJ2-3	TRBV7-6	TRBD2	NA	CASRPPSGRKTDTQYF	TGTGCCAGCAGGCCCCCTAGCGGGAGGAAGACAGATACGCAGTATTTT
TRBJ2-5	TRBV24-1	NA	many	CATYFLDCKTQYF	TGTGCCACCTATTTTTTGGATTGTAAGACCCAGTACTTC
TRBJ2-1	TRBV29-1	NA	many	CSAAGSNEQFF	TGCAGCGCCGCCGGAAGTAATGAGCAGTTCTTC
TRBJ2-2	TRBV13	NA	few	CASSPSAFHTGELFF	TGTGCCAGCAGCCCGTCGGCCTTCCACACCGGGGAGCTGTTTTTT
TRBJ1-1	TRBV6-4	NA	few	CASSDLPDTEAFF	TGTGCCAGCTCCGATCTGCCGGACACTGAAGCTTTCTTT
TRBJ2-7	TRBV4-3	NA	NA	CASSQEGGHPSYEQYF	TGCGCCAGCAGCCAAGAGGGGGGGCACCCCTCCTACGAGCAGTACTTC
TRBJ2-3	TRBV11-2	TRBD1	NA	CSSSRTGKSTDTQYF	TGTTCCAGCAGCCGGACAGGGAAAAGCACAGATACGCAGTATTTT
TRBJ1-4	TRBV21-1	NA	few	CASRLTGERLGEKLFF	TGTGCCAGCAGGTTAACCGGGGAGCGCCTCGGTGAAAAACTGTTTTTT
TRBJ1-5	TRBV7-2	NA	many	CASSLGGQRRNQPQHF	TGTGCCAGCAGCTTGGGAGGGCAGCGGCGCAATCAGCCCCAGCATTTT
TRBJ2-1	TRBV5-1	NA	NA	CASSLGGDFNNEQFF	TGCGCCAGCAGCTTGGGAGGGGACTTTAACAATGAGCAGTTCTTC
TRBJ1-6	TRBV2	NA	NA	CASRSPGRPNSPLHF	TGTGCCAGCAGATCTCCGGGACGGCCTAATTCACCCCTCCACTTT
TRBJ2-1	TRBV5-1	NA	NA	CASSLSADIYNEQFF	TGCGCCAGCAGCTTGTCAGCGGACATCTACAATGAGCAGTTCTTC
TRBJ2-7	TRBV20-1	TRBD1	few	CSASGTGYEQYF	TGCAGTGCTAGTGGGACAGGCTACGAGCAGTACTTC
TRBJ2-1	TRBV11-1	TRBD2	once	CASSLGRTSSNEQFF	TGTGCCAGCAGCTTAGGACGGACTAGCAGCAATGAGCAGTTCTTC
TRBJ2-7	TRBV14	NA	few	CASSQRQIYEQYF	TGTGCCAGCAGCCAAAGGCAGATCTACGAGCAGTACTTC
TRBJ2-1	TRBV27	TRBD1	NA	CASPEGQVTNEQFF	TGTGCCAGCCCCGAAGGACAGGTCACGAATGAGCAGTTCTTC
TRBJ1-4	TRBV12-3/TRBV12-4	TRBD1	NA	CASSLGQGDEKLFF	TGTGCCAGCAGTTTAGGGCAGGGGGATGAAAAACTGTTTTTT
TRBJ2-5	TRBV20-1	NA	NA	CSARGSAVGGIIQETQYF	TGCAGTGCTAGAGGCTCCGCCGTCGGGGGAATCATCCAAGAGACCCAGTACTTC
TRBJ1-5	TRBV20-1	TRBD1	many	CSAREHRGNQPQHF	TGCAGTGCTAGAGAGCACAGGGGGAATCAGCCCCAGCATTTT
TRBJ2-2	TRBV7-2	TRBD1	NA	CASSLWGQGADGELFF	TGTGCCAGCAGCTTATGGGGACAGGGGGCCGACGGGGAGCTGTTTTTT
TRBJ2-5	TRBV20-1	TRBD2	NA	CSARSATGGRKETQYF	TGCAGTGCTAGATCGGCGACGGGAGGGAGGAAAGAGACCCAGTACTTC
TRBJ1-1	TRBV24-1	NA	NA	CATSKSGNTEAFF	TGTGCCACCAGCAAATCGGGCAACACTGAAGCTTTCTTT
TRBJ1-2	TRBV29-1	NA	many	CSVDGFQGGYGYTF	TGCAGCGTTGATGGTTTCCAGGGAGGCTATGGCTACACCTTC
TRBJ2-3	TRBV20-1	NA	NA	CSGISTRSTDTQYF	TGCAGTGGGATTTCCACCCGGAGCACAGATACGCAGTATTTT
TRBJ2-5	TRBV6-1	TRBD2	NA	CASSRGSRQETQYF	TGTGCCAGCAGCCGCGGGAGCCGCCAAGAGACCCAGTACTTC
TRBJ1-1	TRBV5-5	NA	NA	CASSLPWNTEAFF	TGTGCCAGCAGCTTGCCCTGGAACACTGAAGCTTTCTTT
TRBJ1-6	TRBV12-3/TRBV12-4	NA	many	CASSFGGRFSPLHF	TGTGCCAGCAGTTTCGGGGGGCGCTTTTCACCCCTCCACTTT
TRBJ1-6	TRBV6-1	NA	NA	CASSEGRNPPLHF	TGTGCCAGCAGTGAGGGCAGGAATCCACCCCTCCACTTT
TRBJ1-2	TRBV10-3	NA	few	CAITGQGFISPANYGYTF	TGTGCCATCACGGGCCAGGGGTTTATATCCCCAGCTAACTATGGCTACACCTTC